The sequence of this T cell receptor (beta chain) was determined in a study of shared clonotypes between healthy human individuals. Study overall: Each donor had three CD4 naive, three CD4 memory, two CD8 naive and one CD8 memory plate.

CD45RO-negative, CCR7-positively selected cells formed the naive CD8 fraction, excluding terminally differentiated effector memory CD45RA+ cells. The data were produced by immunoSEQ multiplex PCR, yet TCRdb's version contains in-frame clones alone and is incomplete. The profile shows more than 550,000 clones, about 91% of them singletons. V shed 2 bases, J shed 6 bases, and the junction held 11 bases outside the gene matches. Germline CDR1 reads SEHNR; CDR2 reads FQNEAQ (reference sequence). The CDR3 is 16 residues long. The sequence was obtained from a man under 40 in good health. Sequenced sample: naive CD8+ T cells sorted from blood. The chain links TRBV7-9 to TRBJ2-7; 9 nucleotides line up with TRBD1. The CDR3 DNA reads TGTGCCAGCAGCTTATCGATACGTACAGGGGGCGGCGAGCAGTACTTC. Its translation: CASSLSIRTGGGEQYF.